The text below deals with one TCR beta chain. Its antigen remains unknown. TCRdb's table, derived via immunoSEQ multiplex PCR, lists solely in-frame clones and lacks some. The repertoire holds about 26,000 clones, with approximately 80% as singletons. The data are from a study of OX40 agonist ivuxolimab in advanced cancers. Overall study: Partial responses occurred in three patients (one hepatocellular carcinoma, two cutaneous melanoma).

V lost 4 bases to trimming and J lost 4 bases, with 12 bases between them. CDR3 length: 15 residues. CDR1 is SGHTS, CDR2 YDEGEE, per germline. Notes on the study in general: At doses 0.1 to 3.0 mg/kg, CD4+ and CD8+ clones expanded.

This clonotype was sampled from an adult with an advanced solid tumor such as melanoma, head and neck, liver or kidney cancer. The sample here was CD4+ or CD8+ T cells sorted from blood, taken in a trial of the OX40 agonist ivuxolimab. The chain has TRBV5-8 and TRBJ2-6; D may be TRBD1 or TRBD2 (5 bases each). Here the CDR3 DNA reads TGTGCCAGCAGCCGGTGGGGGACCGGGGCCAACGTCCTGACTTTC. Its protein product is CASSRWGTGANVLTF.